These 30 T cell receptor beta chains share one sample of origin, sequenced in a study of blood T cell repertoires in COVID-19. Data came from immunoSEQ multiplex PCR; TCRdb stores just in-frame clones and leaves some out. The sample has roughly 180,000 clones, more than 75% seen once; the top ten hold around 5%. The sequenced sample consisted of peripheral blood. The receptors come from a woman aged 45 to 65 with COVID-19, enrolled during active disease.

The chain recombines TRBV20-1 with TRBJ1-2, with 10 bases aligning to TRBD1. Looked up from germline, CDR1 is DFQATT and CDR2 is SNEGSKA (reference sequence). V shed 3 bases and J 7 bases; nucleotides not matched to a gene: 8. CDR3 length: 14 residues. The CDR3 DNA follows: TGCAGTGCTAGTCAGGACAGGGGGTCAGGTGGCTACACCTTC. Translation gives CSASQDRGSGGYTF.

This clone was found a few times. This chain joins TRBV27 and TRBJ2-7; the D gene is possibly TRBD1 (6 bases). The germline CDR1 and CDR2 sequences are MNHEY and SMNVEV (reference sequence). The ends were cut back, 3 bases at V and 0 bases at J, with 12 bases in the middle. This CDR3 has 15 residues. The CDR3 DNA sequence: TGTGCCAGCAGTTTTACAGGGTTTAACTCCTACGAGCAGTACTTC. This encodes CASSFTGFNSYEQYF.

This chain uses TRBV3-1 (or the pseudogene TRBV3-2) with TRBJ2-2; the match to TRBD2 covers 11 bases. The CDR3 is made up of 16 amino acids. Per the germline V gene, CDR1 is LGHDT and CDR2 is YNNKEL (reference sequence). Trimming took 4 bases from V and 0 from J; bases not matched to a gene: 1. CDR3 loop: CASSLAGGANTGELFF. For the CDR3, the DNA is TGTGCCAGCAGCCTAGCGGGGGGGGCGAACACCGGGGAGCTGTTTTTT.

The rearrangement uses TRBV7-6 and TRBJ1-1; 9 bases fit TRBD1. CDR3 size: 16 residues. The V gene end was trimmed by 4 bases and the J gene end by 0 bases; junction bases not matched to a gene: 6. Germline loops: CDR1 SGHVS, CDR2 FNYEAQ. The CDR3 is CASSSGQGGMNTEAFF. As DNA, the CDR3 is TGTGCCAGCAGCTCGGGACAGGGAGGGATGAACACTGAAGCTTTCTTT.

The chain links TRBV5-1 to TRBJ2-4; 9 nucleotides agree with TRBD1. Germline V gene sequence: CDR1 SGHRS, CDR2 YFSETQ. With V trimmed by 4 bases and J by 6 bases, 2 bases remained unmatched. This CDR3 is built from 13 residues. The CDR3 reads CASSPGQGNIQYF. The CDR3 DNA sequence: TGCGCCAGCAGCCCGGGACAGGGAAACATTCAGTACTTC.

The chain has TRBV21-1 and TRBJ2-3; the table's D call of TRBD2 was not tested on the DNA. TRBV21-1 has pseudogene status. This CDR3 has 17 residues. CDR3 loop: CASSKEETGGQPDTQYF. The CDR3 nucleotides read TGTGCCAGCAGCAAAGAAGAGACGGGGGGCCAGCCAGATACGCAGTATTTT.

The chain joins TRBV5-1 to TRBJ2-1; 7 bases map to TRBD2. The CDR3 spans 16 residues. Losses at the gene ends were 3 bases for V and 4 bases for J; bases not matched to a gene: 10. CDR1 and CDR2 (germline): SGHRS, YFSETQ. In DNA, the CDR3 is TGCGCCAGCAGCTCTCCGGGCGGGAGTAAGTACAATGAGCAGTTCTTC. Residues: CASSSPGGSKYNEQFF.

The V gene is TRBV18, the J gene TRBJ2-5; D remains ambiguous. The CDR3 is made up of 12 amino acids. Germline V gene lookup returns CDR1 KGHSH and CDR2 LQKENI. V was pared by 0 bases and J by 5 bases, with 4 bases between. CDR3 sequence (DNA): TGTGCCAGCTCACCACCGTATGAGACCCAGTACTTC. As protein: CASSPPYETQYF.

The chain has TRBV24-1 and TRBJ2-5; D is uncertain. V gave up 7 bases and J gave up 2 bases, with 7 bases separating them. CDR3 size: 12 residues. Germline CDR1 KGHDR, CDR2 SFDVKD. For the CDR3, the DNA is TGTGCCACCAGCTACGGTCAAGAGACCCAGTACTTC. As protein: CATSYGQETQYF.

This clone was observed a handful of times. The chain combines TRBV19 with TRBJ1-1; tentative D call: TRBD1 (5 bases). The CDR3 consists of 15 residues. Germline V gene data show CDR1 as LNHDA and CDR2 as SQIVND (reference sequence). V lost 7 bases and J 7 bases, leaving 22 bases between the germline ends. CDR3 nucleotides: TGTGCCAGTAAGCCCAGGGAGGGGCGTGGGGGTGAAGCTTTCTTT. This gives the protein CASKPREGRGGEAFF. Full variable domain (remainder filled in from reference TRBV19 and TRBJ1-1): DGGITQSPKYLFRKEGQNVTLSCEQNLNHDAMYWYRQDPGQGLRLIYYSQIVNDFQKGDIAEGYSVSREKKESFPLTVTSAQKNPTAFYLCASKPREGRGGEAFFGQGTRLTVV.

The J gene is TRBJ1-1, the V gene TRBV4-2; TRBD1 matches at 8 bases. Per germline, CDR1 LGHNA and CDR2 YNFKEQ. This CDR3 has 14 amino acids. V gave up 3 bases and J gave up 5 bases; unmatched junction bases: 5. Here the CDR3 reads CASSHLTGETEAFF. CDR3 in DNA: TGTGCCAGCAGCCATCTGACAGGGGAGACTGAAGCTTTCTTT.

J is TRBJ1-5 and V is TRBV25-1; no firm D call. Germline V gene sequence: CDR1 MGHDK, CDR2 SYGVNS. The CDR3 is made up of 11 amino acids. V was cut by 7 bases and J by 3 bases, with 4 bases left in between. This CDR3 reads CASTFNQPQHF. For the CDR3, the DNA is TGTGCCAGCACCTTCAATCAGCCCCAGCATTTT. The complete variable domain, with remaining parts taken from reference TRBV25-1 and TRBJ1-5, reads EADIYQTPRYLVIGTGKKITLECSQTMGHDKMYWYQQDPGMELHLIHYSYGVNSTEKGDLSSESTVSRIRTEHFPLTLESARPSHTSQYLCASTFNQPQHFGDGTRLSIL.

The rearrangement links TRBV5-3 to TRBJ2-3; 11 nucleotides match TRBD2. TRBV5-3 is noted as an ORF with a role that remains uncertain. With 2 bases clipped from V and 1 base from J, the junction kept 12 bases outside the gene matches. This CDR3 is 19 amino acids long. The CDR3: CARSFIHSGGASGTDTQYF. The CDR3 DNA sequence: TGTGCCAGAAGCTTCATTCATAGCGGGGGGGCGTCCGGCACAGATACGCAGTATTTT.

The V gene is TRBV3-1 (or the pseudogene TRBV3-2), the J gene TRBJ2-7; TRBD1 matches 7 bases. Looked up from germline, CDR1 is LGHDT and CDR2 is YNNKEL (reference sequence). The V gene end was trimmed by 4 bases and the J gene end by 6 bases; junction bases not matched to a gene: 3. The CDR3 length is 12 residues. CDR3: CASSRRGLEQYF. DNA for the CDR3: TGTGCCAGCAGCCGAAGGGGGCTCGAGCAGTACTTC.

The V and J genes are TRBV9 and TRBJ2-7, with D tentatively TRBD1 (5 bases). Germline-derived CDR1 and CDR2 are SGDLS and YYNGEE. Deletions cut 3 bases from V and 4 bases from J, with 14 bases between. The length of the CDR3 is 14 residues. CDR3 bases: TGTGCCAGCAGCGCCCAGGACAATCCTTACGAGCAGTACTTC. This gives the protein CASSAQDNPYEQYF.

This clone was picked up one time. This specimen includes other DNA sequences encoding the same CDR3. This rearrangement joins TRBV19 to TRBJ2-5, with 13 nucleotides matching TRBD2. CDR3 length: 15 residues. The germline V gene has CDR1 LNHDA and CDR2 SQIVND (reference sequence). After removal of 5 bases from V and 5 bases from J, the junction contained 5 bases not matched to a gene. The chain's CDR3 is CASSLLAGGPETQYF. Written as DNA, the CDR3 is TGTGCCAGTAGTTTACTAGCGGGGGGGCCGGAGACCCAGTACTTC. The whole variable domain, remainder taken from reference TRBV19 and TRBJ2-5, is DGGITQSPKYLFRKEGQNVTLSCEQNLNHDAMYWYRQDPGQGLRLIYYSQIVNDFQKGDIAEGYSVSREKKESFPLTVTSAQKNPTAFYLCASSLLAGGPETQYFGPGTRLLVL.

V is TRBV7-9 and J is TRBJ1-6; D not certain. CDR3 length: 13 amino acids. V shed 1 base and J shed 10 bases, with 8 bases lying between them. In germline, CDR1 is SEHNR, CDR2 FQNEAQ (reference sequence). The CDR3: CASSLEGRSPLHF. Written as DNA, the CDR3 is TGTGCCAGCAGCTTAGAAGGGAGATCACCCCTCCACTTT.

This sequence joins TRBV5-1 and TRBJ2-2, with 9 positions matching TRBD2. The CDR3 extends over 15 amino acids. Losses at the gene ends were 6 bases for V and 2 bases for J; bases not matched to a gene: 5. CDR1 is SGHRS and CDR2 is YFSETQ in the germline V gene. CDR3 sequence reads: CASTTTSGNTGELFF. CDR3 in DNA: TGCGCCAGCACAACGACTAGCGGAAACACCGGGGAGCTGTTTTTT. Full variable domain (remainder filled in from reference TRBV5-1 and TRBJ2-2): KAGVTQTPRYLIKTRGQQVTLSCSPISGHRSVSWYQQTPGQGLQFLFEYFSETQRNKGNFPGRFSGRQFSNSRSEMNVSTLELGDSALYLCASTTTSGNTGELFFGEGSRLTVL.

This clone was seen more than once but under ten times. This chain uses TRBV14 with TRBJ2-2; 10 bases are shared with TRBD1. The CDR3 runs to 21 residues. V shed 2 bases, J shed 3 bases, and the junction held 18 bases outside the gene matches. Germline CDR1 and CDR2: SGHDN and FVKESK. The CDR3 bases are TGTGCCAGCAGCCAACCCTTGCTGGGACAGGGGATCGGTATGGACACCGGGGAGCTGTTTTTT. Amino acids: CASSQPLLGQGIGMDTGELFF.

This sequence joins TRBV6-1 and TRBJ2-3; possibly TRBD2 for D (5 bases). V shed 2 bases and J shed 6 bases, with 15 bases lying between them. Germline V gene sequence: CDR1 MNHNS, CDR2 SASEGT. The CDR3 is made up of 15 amino acids. CDR3 sequence: CASSEQNPGMDTQYF. CDR3 coding DNA: TGTGCCAGCAGTGAACAGAATCCGGGGATGGATACGCAGTATTTT.

The CDR3 loop reads CAIRDSLKETQYF. The CDR3 nucleotides read TGTGCCATCAGGGACAGTTTAAAAGAGACCCAGTACTTC. The V call is TRBV10-3, the J call TRBJ2-5; the D gene is possibly TRBD1 (6 bases). The CDR3 sequence is 13 residues long. From germline, CDR1 is ENHRY and CDR2 SYGVKD. The germline V and J ends were trimmed by 6 bases and 3 bases, with 11 bases remaining between them.

The chain links TRBV11-2 to TRBJ2-5, with D possibly matching TRBD2 (5 bases). The CDR3 sequence is 16 residues long. V was trimmed by 6 bases and J by 5 bases, leaving 22 bases between them. Germline V gene data show CDR1 as SGHAT and CDR2 as FQNNGV. As DNA, the CDR3 is TGTGCCAGCAGGCTCACGGGGTTTCAGCCGCCGGAGACCCAGTACTTC. Protein product: CASRLTGFQPPETQYF.

This clone was seen just once. This chain links TRBV6-5 with TRBJ2-7, with D uncertain. Germline V gives CDR1 MNHEY, CDR2 SVGAGI. With 8 bases removed from V and 2 bases from J, the gap between germline ends came to 13 bases. The CDR3 runs to 13 residues. The DNA for the CDR3 is TGTGCCAGCGGGCATGGGCAAGCCTACGAGCAGTACTTC. This codes for CASGHGQAYEQYF.

The chain has TRBV4-3 and TRBJ1-2, with D possibly being TRBD1 (5 bases). Looked up from germline, CDR1 is LGHNA and CDR2 is YSLEER. Trimming shortened V by 0 bases and J by 5 bases, and 22 bases separated the two germline ends. The CDR3 runs 18 residues. The CDR3 DNA follows: TGCGCCAGCAGCCAAGATCAGAGCTATCAGGGTTTAGGTTATGGCTACACCTTC. Encoded protein: CASSQDQSYQGLGYGYTF.

This clone has just one count. The J gene is TRBJ2-5, the V gene TRBV6-1, with 7 nucleotides matching TRBD1. The CDR3 loop spans 15 amino acids. Germline V gives CDR1 MNHNS, CDR2 SASEGT. The J segment lost 8 bases and the V segment lost 0 bases, leaving 9 bases of the junction unmatched. In nucleotides, the CDR3 is TGTGCCAGCAGTGAAGCTCTATACAGGGGCGAAACCCAGTACTTC. Amino acid sequence: CASSEALYRGETQYF.

This chain joins TRBV19 and TRBJ2-4; possibly TRBD2 for D (5 bases). The germline V gene has CDR1 LNHDA and CDR2 SQIVND (reference sequence). The CDR3 covers 15 residues. The V end lost 4 bases, the J end lost 3 bases, and 13 bases lay between the germline ends. The CDR3 loop reads CASSTPEGYKNIQYF. The CDR3 nucleotides read TGTGCCAGTAGTACCCCCGAGGGATACAAAAACATTCAGTACTTC.

This clone was seen only once. CDR3 coding DNA: TGTGCCAGCAGCGACCGGCAGGCCCAGTACTTC. Translation gives CASSDRQAQYF. This chain uses TRBV6-2 or TRBV6-3 with TRBJ2-5; D gene ambiguous. With 6 bases removed from V and 9 bases from J, the gap between germline ends came to 11 bases. Germline V gene data show CDR1 as MNHEY and CDR2 as SVGEGT. The CDR3 runs 11 residues.

DNA for the CDR3: TGTGCCAGCAGCGTTACGGGGGTGGGGAGGAACACTGAAGCTTTCTTT. Translated, it gives CASSVTGVGRNTEAFF. V gene TRBV6-2 or TRBV6-3 combines with J gene TRBJ1-1; TRBD1 is a possible D gene (5 bases). CDR3 length: 16 residues. Deletions cut 6 bases from V and 1 base from J, with 18 bases between. In germline, CDR1 is MNHEY, CDR2 SVGEGT.

The rearrangement uses TRBV7-2 and TRBJ1-2; D is ambiguous. CDR3 length: 14 amino acids. The V end lost 7 bases, the J end lost 4 bases, and 16 bases lay between the germline ends. Germline assignment: CDR1 SGHTA and CDR2 FQGNSA. In nucleotides, the CDR3 is TGTGCCAGCACCGCTGTGACATCTGGCTATGGCTACACCTTC. Its translation is CASTAVTSGYGYTF. The whole variable domain, filled in from reference TRBV7-2 and TRBJ1-2, reads GAGVSQSPSNKVTEKGKDVELRCDPISGHTALYWYRQSLGQGLEFLIYFQGNSAPDKSGLPSDRFSAERTGGSVSTLTIQRTQQEDSAVYLCASTAVTSGYGYTFGSGTRLTVV.

The genes are TRBV7-9 and TRBJ1-1, with 9 bases fitting TRBD1. Losses at the gene ends were 1 base for V and 6 bases for J; bases not matched to a gene: 12. The CDR3 is made up of 17 amino acids. The germline CDR1 and CDR2 sequences are SEHNR and FQNEAQ (reference sequence). DNA of the CDR3: TGTGCCAGCAGCTTAGTGGAGGGACAGGGAAGAAGGCCTGAAGCTTTCTTT. Its protein product is CASSLVEGQGRRPEAFF.